A single sample gave rise to the 20 T cell receptor beta chains below, sequenced in a study of tissue T cells after allogeneic stem cell transplantation. Generated by immunoSEQ multiplex PCR, the TCRdb table keeps only in-frame clones and is missing some. In the table there are 8,000 to 8,500 clones, roughly 45% of which are singletons. The time point was: mouse harvest day 7 after allogeneic transplant. Each mouse received 10^7 T-cell-depleted marrow cells plus 10^6 splenic CD5+ T cells by tail vein. The sample consisted of skin. These receptors were obtained from a female BALB/c mouse given C57BL/6 T cells with graft-versus-host disease after an allogeneic hematopoietic cell transplant.

Comment on this clone: Gene names and germline match the mouse. The observed sequence ends 1 residue before the CDR3 terminus, with the missing tail filled in from the germline J gene. The rearrangement uses TRBV19 and TRBJ2-4; D call uncertain. Germline CDR1 FNHDT, CDR2 SITEND (reference sequence). V was clipped by 7 bases and J by 0 bases, with 9 bases between them. CDR3 length: 13 residues. The CDR3: CASGISSQNTLYF. The sequenced part of the CDR3 DNA is TGTGCCAGCGGCATTTCTAGTCAAAACACCTTGTAC.

In the case of this clone: The germline and genes are mouse ones. The read terminates 1 residue before the CDR3 end, so the remaining end is supplied by the germline J gene. J is TRBJ1-1 and V is TRBV20; no definite D call. V was trimmed by 0 bases and J by 0 bases, leaving 5 bases between them. CDR1 is GFQATS, CDR2 STVNSAI, per germline. The CDR3 has 13 residues. CDR3 residues: CGAREQTNTEVFF. Incomplete CDR3 DNA: TGTGGTGCTAGGGAACAGACAAACACAGAAGTCTTC. The whole variable domain, remainder taken from reference TRBV20 and TRBJ1-1, is GALVYQYPRRTICKSGTSMRMECQAVGFQATSVAWYRQSPQKTFELIALSTVNSAIKYEQNFTQEKFPISHPNLSFSSMTVLNAYLEDRGLYLCGAREQTNTEVFFGKGTRLTVV.

This clone is a singleton in its sample. Gene names follow the mouse nomenclature. The sequence runs out 1 residue before the end of the CDR3; the remainder is reconstructed from the germline J gene. The chain joins TRBV13-2 to TRBJ2-1; tentatively, D is TRBD1 (6 bases). The CDR3 consists of 14 residues. V lost 0 bases and J lost 4, with 8 bases in between. Germline values: CDR1 NNHNN, CDR2 SYGAGS (reference sequence). Incomplete CDR3 DNA: TGTGCCAGCGGTGATGGGCAGGGGTATGCTGAGCAGTTC. Residues: CASGDGQGYAEQF. From start to end, the CDR3 is CASGDGQGYAEQFF.

As for this clone: The genes are named according to mouse. With the read ending 1 residue before the CDR3 end, the germline J gene is used to fill in that end. The V call is TRBV13-2, the J call TRBJ2-7; the match to TRBD2 covers 12 bases. CDR1 is NNHNN and CDR2 is SYGAGS in the germline V gene (reference sequence). Germline trimming cut 2 bases from V and 2 bases from J; bases unmatched to any gene: 2. The CDR3 length is 15 residues. CDR3 DNA, as far as it was read: TGTGCCAGCGGTGACGGGACTGGGGGGACCTATGAACAGTAC. Translation: CASGDGTGGTYEQY. The full CDR3 protein reads CASGDGTGGTYEQYF.

In its sample, this clone was seen a few times. Each gene name is a mouse one. The read is 1 residue too short to cover the CDR3 end, so that end is filled in from the germline J gene. This chain joins TRBV23 and TRBJ1-3. The CDR3 is 15 residues long. Germline lookup yields CDR1 KGHTA and CDR2 FQNQQP. The part of the CDR3 DNA that was read is TGCTCCAGCAGTCAATCGGTCATTTCTGGAAATACGCTCTAT. It is translated as CSSSQSVISGNTLY. The whole CDR3 sequence is CSSSQSVISGNTLYF. Full variable domain (missing parts from reference TRBV23 and TRBJ1-3): DAAVTQKPRYLIKMKGQEAEMKCIPEKGHTAVFWYQQKQSKELKFLIYFQNQQPLDQIDMVKERFSAVCPSSSLCSLGIRTCEAEDSALYLCSSSQSVISGNTLYFGEGSRLIVV.

Comments on this clone: Gene names and germline match the mouse. The CDR3 end falls 1 residue outside the read, so it is completed with the germline J gene. This chain links TRBV24 with TRBJ2-1, with D perhaps matching TRBD1 or TRBD2 (5 bases each). Looked up from germline, CDR1 is KGHTA and CDR2 is FRNEEI. The CDR3 loop spans 14 amino acids. Trimming shortened V by 2 bases and J by 1 base, and 6 bases separated the two germline ends. The part of the CDR3 DNA that was read is TGTGCCAGCAGTCTGAGGGACAACTATGCTGAGCAGTTC. Its protein product is CASSLRDNYAEQF. The CDR3 in full is CASSLRDNYAEQFF.

For this clone: Germline and genes here are mouse. The read ends 1 residue before the CDR3 terminus; that terminus is restored from the germline J gene. This rearrangement joins TRBV1 to TRBJ1-6, with 11 bases lining up with TRBD1. TRBJ1-6 is noted as an ORF with a role that remains uncertain. Trimming removed 4 bases from V and 6 bases from J; junction bases left unmatched: 2. The CDR3 has 15 residues. Per germline, CDR1 NSQYPW and CDR2 LRSPGD (reference sequence). The sequenced CDR3 bases are TGCACCTGCAGTGGGGACAGGGGGGTTAATTCGCCCCTCTAC. This translates into CTCSGDRGVNSPLY. In full, the CDR3 is CTCSGDRGVNSPLYF.

Comments on this clone: Genes here carry mouse names. With the read ending 1 residue before the CDR3 end, the germline J gene is used to fill in that end. The rearrangement joins TRBV19 to TRBJ2-1, with a weak D call TRBD1 (5 bases). The germline V gene has CDR1 FNHDT and CDR2 SITEND (reference sequence). V was clipped by 2 bases and J by 0 bases, with 12 bases between them. The length of the CDR3 is 16 residues. The DNA read from the CDR3 is TGTGCCAGCAGTATCCGCCCAGGGCTTAACTATGCTGAGCAGTTC. The encoded protein is CASSIRPGLNYAEQF. Given in full, the CDR3 is CASSIRPGLNYAEQFF.

Comments on this clone: The genes and germline here are from mouse. The part of the CDR3 DNA that was read is TGTGCCAGTCAGACAACAAACACAGAAGTCTTC. This sequence encodes CASQTTNTEVF. From start to end, the CDR3 is CASQTTNTEVFF. V and J are TRBV12-1 and TRBJ1-1; D call uncertain. The CDR3 extends 1 residue past the end of the read, so its final part is completed from the germline J gene. V was pared by 7 bases and J by 0 bases, with 8 bases between. The germline V gene encodes CDR1 SGHSN and CDR2 HYEKVE. The CDR3 has 12 amino acids.

With respect to this clone: The gene names given are mouse names. Read coverage stops 1 residue before the CDR3 terminus; the germline J gene supplies the remainder. This sequence joins TRBV26 and TRBJ2-3; D might be TRBD1 (5 bases). The CDR3 loop spans 15 amino acids. Between the trimmed V and J ends, which lost 6 bases and 0 bases, there was a span of 13 bases. Germline V gene sequence: CDR1 KGHPV, CDR2 FQNQEV (reference sequence). The covered CDR3 bases are TGTGCCAGCAGCAGACAGATACTTAGTGCAGAAACGCTGTAT. This encodes CASSRQILSAETLY. The whole CDR3 reads CASSRQILSAETLYF.

Concerning this clone itself: Genes here carry mouse names. Incomplete CDR3 DNA: TGTGCCAGCAGCCAAGATGGGGCACAAAACACCTTGTAC. It codes for CASSQDGAQNTLY. The CDR3 as a whole reads CASSQDGAQNTLYF. The rearrangement joins TRBV2 to TRBJ2-4; D might be TRBD1 or TRBD2, each matching 5 bases. The read terminates 1 residue ahead of where the CDR3 ends, so the germline J gene completes it. Per germline, CDR1 LGHNA and CDR2 YSYQKL. The CDR3 loop spans 14 amino acids. V lost 0 bases and J 3 bases, leaving 7 bases between the germline ends.

Of note for this clone: Gene labels here are mouse ones. The missing CDR3 end, 1 residue past where the read stops, is filled in from the germline J gene. V usage is TRBV3 and J usage is TRBJ1-2; 11 bases align to TRBD1. With 5 bases clipped from V and 3 bases from J, the junction kept 2 bases outside the gene matches. The CDR3 length is 14 residues. Germline V gene sequence: CDR1 SNHLY, CDR2 FYNGKV (reference sequence). Partial CDR3 DNA: TGTGCCAGCAGCCGGGACAGGGGGGACTCCGACTACACC. Its translation: CASSRDRGDSDYT. The full CDR3 protein is CASSRDRGDSDYTF.

This clone turned up a few times. Any gene name here is a mouse gene name. The read ends 1 residue shy of where the CDR3 ends; the end is completed using the germline J gene. This rearrangement joins TRBV13-1 to TRBJ1-4; D remains ambiguous. Trimming shortened V by 1 base and J by 0 bases, and 4 bases separated the two germline ends. The length of the CDR3 is 14 residues. CDR1 and CDR2 from the germline V gene are NSHNY and SYGAGN. Partial CDR3 DNA: TGTGCCAGCAGTGATACATTTTCCAACGAAAGATTATTT. Translated: CASSDTFSNERLF. The whole CDR3 protein is CASSDTFSNERLFF.

Comment on this clone: Gene names denote mouse genes. The read finishes 1 residue shy of the CDR3 end, and the germline J gene is used to complete it. This chain connects TRBV3 to TRBJ2-1, with a tentative D call TRBD2 (6 bases). The CDR3 spans 15 residues. Trimming took off 4 bases at V and 0 bases at J, with 10 bases between the two ends. Per germline, CDR1 SNHLY and CDR2 FYNGKV (reference sequence). The part of the CDR3 DNA that was read is TGTGCCAGCAGCTCGAACTGGGTTAACTATGCTGAGCAGTTC. Encoded protein: CASSSNWVNYAEQF. The CDR3 reads in full as CASSSNWVNYAEQFF.

Remarks on this clone: Mouse gene names apply. The CDR3 is cut off 1 residue early in the read; its end comes from the germline J gene. The chain couples TRBV26 to TRBJ2-4, with D hard to call. Trimming removed 5 bases from V and 1 base from J, with 10 bases in between. This CDR3 region has 14 residues. From germline, CDR1 is KGHPV and CDR2 FQNQEV (reference sequence). The DNA read from the CDR3 is TGTGCCAGCAGTAAGTCCGGAGGTCAAAACACCTTGTAC. This gives the protein CASSKSGGQNTLY. The CDR3 in its entirety is CASSKSGGQNTLYF. Looking up the rest from reference TRBV26 and TRBJ2-4 gives the full variable domain: NSKVIQTPRYLVKGQGQKAKMRCIPEKGHPVVFWYQQNKNNEFKFLINFQNQEVLQQIDMTEKRFSAECPSNSPCSLEIQSSEAGDSALYLCASSKSGGQNTLYFGAGTRLSVL.

This clone has a handful of counts. Gene names follow the mouse nomenclature. The observed sequence ends 1 residue before the CDR3 terminus, with the missing tail filled in from the germline J gene. The V and J genes are TRBV13-2 and TRBJ1-4; no definite D call. Germline-derived CDR1 and CDR2 are NNHNN and SYGAGS (reference sequence). Trimming took off 0 bases at V and 4 bases at J, with 1 base between the two ends. The CDR3 is 12 residues long. CDR3 DNA (partial): TGTGCCAGCGGTGATGACAACGAAAGATTATTT. Its translation is CASGDDNERLF. The full CDR3 protein is CASGDDNERLFF.

This clone has only a few counts. Gene names follow the mouse nomenclature. Incomplete CDR3 DNA: TGTGCCAGCAGTCTCCAGGGGGCTTCTGGAAATACGCTCTAT. Translating gives CASSLQGASGNTLY. In full, the CDR3 is CASSLQGASGNTLYF. The V gene is TRBV26, the J gene TRBJ1-3, with 8 positions matching TRBD1. The read falls 1 residue short of the CDR3 end, and the missing part is taken from the germline J gene. The CDR3 has 15 residues. Germline assignment: CDR1 KGHPV and CDR2 FQNQEV (reference sequence). V trimming: 3 bases; J trimming: 0 bases; junction bases outside the gene matches: 1.

Points on this clone: Germline and genes here are mouse. The read halts 1 residue ahead of the CDR3 end, with the missing end drawn from the germline J gene. The chain combines TRBV26 with TRBJ2-1; 9 bases map to TRBD2. Trimming removed 0 bases from V and 5 bases from J; junction bases left unmatched: 2. Germline CDR1 reads KGHPV; CDR2 reads FQNQEV (reference sequence). The CDR3 has 15 residues. The chain's CDR3 is CASSLSNWGDAEQFF. The sequenced CDR3 bases are TGTGCCAGCAGTCTGTCGAACTGGGGGGATGCTGAGCAGTTC.

For this clone: The genes and germline here are from mouse. The read gets to within 1 residue of the CDR3 end, and the germline J gene fills in the rest. The chain is built from TRBV2 and TRBJ2-4, with 14 bases fitting TRBD2. The V segment lost 4 bases and the J segment 4 bases; nucleotides outside the gene matches: 4. CDR1 and CDR2 (germline): LGHNA, YSYQKL. The CDR3 has 16 residues. The DNA read from the CDR3 is TGTGCCAGCAGCCCCGGGACTGGGGGGGCTAAAAACACCTTGTAC. Amino acid sequence: CASSPGTGGAKNTLY. In full, the CDR3 reads CASSPGTGGAKNTLYF.

About this clone itself: The gene names here belong to mouse. The read halts 1 residue ahead of the CDR3 end, with the missing end drawn from the germline J gene. The rearrangement joins TRBV29 to TRBJ1-1, with D tentatively TRBD1 (5 bases). Germline lookup yields CDR1 MSHET and CDR2 SYDVDS. The CDR3 extends over 12 amino acids. V lost 5 bases to trimming and J lost 1 base, with 5 bases between them. CDR3 amino acids: CASSTGNTEVFF. CDR3 DNA (partial): TGTGCTAGCAGTACAGGGAACACAGAAGTCTTC.